This T cell receptor (beta chain) stems from a study of Ad26.COV2.S vaccination and SARS-CoV-2 variants. As for the study in general: Trial arm assignment for the donor was COV1001 Ad26.COV2.S. The study gave Ad26.COV2.S intramuscularly, once or twice 56 days apart.

With regard to this clone: Antigen unknown.

Treatment reported: some 19 received Ad26.COV2.S at low or high dose, single or two shots; roughly five received placebo; per-sample allocation not given. Collection of the samples took place on day 63 after the first injection of vaccine or placebo. This vaccine is an Ad26 vector that expresses the Wuhan-strain SARS-CoV-2 spike. Germline CDR1 and CDR2: SGHTA and FQGNSA. The ends were cut back, 3 bases at V and 7 bases at J, with 21 bases in the middle. The length of the CDR3 is 17 residues. Assay: immunoSEQ multiplex PCR; the TCRdb copy retains only in-frame clones and omits some. The table records 350,000 to 400,000 clones, roughly nine tenths of them present only once. Whole-study results and caveats: Post-vaccination spike-specific CD8+ and CD4+ T cell responses reportedly had substantial breadth.

J is TRBJ1-4 and V is TRBV7-2; the D gene is possibly TRBD1 (5 bases). This sample comprised peripheral blood, obtained in a trial of Ad26.COV2.S vaccine versus placebo. This TCR came from a person between 18 and 65 years old who received the Ad26.COV2.S COVID-19 vaccine or a placebo. CDR3 in amino acids: CASSLTLVQGGGEKLFF. CDR3 DNA: TGTGCCAGCAGCTTGACATTGGTGCAGGGTGGGGGTGAAAAACTGTTTTTT.